The next 30 T cell receptor beta chains were all read from a single sample in a study of blood T cell repertoires in COVID-19 (dated by TCRdb to 2018 to 2020). Preparation of the library involved the immunoSEQ multiplex PCR assay. TCRdb provides this immuneACCESS table in a form limited to in-frame rearrangements. Some clones are lacking; in checked studies, under half of them reflect an unresolved V gene, and why the rest are absent is not known. The sample yields approximately 200,000 clones; around 82% were counted once. Around 7% of the sample is held by the ten biggest clonotypes. Sequencing used PBMCs or T cells enriched from blood (not recorded which). The source of these receptors is a man aged 35-49 years who had recovered from COVID-19.

This clone has more than one count but fewer than ten. This chain links TRBV30 with TRBJ2-4; D perhaps matches TRBD1 (5 bases). Trimming left V 4 bases short and J 8 bases short, with 12 bases between. Looked up from germline, CDR1 is GTSNPN and CDR2 is SVGIG (reference sequence). The CDR3 is made up of 12 amino acids. The CDR3, as DNA: TGTGCCTGGAAAAAACAGGCCGACATTCAGTACTTC. It specifies CAWKKQADIQYF.

The gene calls are TRBV7-2 and TRBJ2-3; 8 nucleotides align to TRBD2. Per the germline V gene, CDR1 is SGHTA and CDR2 is FQGNSA. The CDR3 runs to 15 residues. V lost 3 bases and J lost 2; bases outside the gene matches: 4. The CDR3 sequence is CASSFGGGFTDTQYF. The CDR3 nucleotides read TGTGCCAGCAGCTTTGGCGGGGGGTTCACAGATACGCAGTATTTT.

This chain uses TRBV23-1 with TRBJ2-7; 7 bases line up with TRBD2. TRBV23-1 carries the ORF label, with uncertain function. Trimming cost V 7 bases and J 1 base; bases outside gene matches: 13. CDR3 length equals 16 residues. In nucleotides, the CDR3 is TGCGCCAGCAAAGGGAGTACCCGGGAGGCTTCCTACGAGCAGTACTTC. Its translation is CASKGSTREASYEQYF.

The rearrangement uses TRBV4-1 and TRBJ1-3; a weak D match, TRBD1 (6 bases). V was trimmed by 1 base and J by 5 bases, leaving 12 bases between them. Germline CDR1 is MGHRA and CDR2 is YSYEKL. This CDR3 has 15 amino acids. DNA of the CDR3: TGCGCCAGCAGCCAAGGTGACAGGTCAAGAAACACCATATATTTT. This translates into CASSQGDRSRNTIYF.

The CDR3 bases are TGTGCCAGCAGCTTAGCTTTGCAGGCCCTACCTTCTGGAAACACCATATATTTT. Protein product: CASSLALQALPSGNTIYF. V is TRBV5-6 and J is TRBJ1-3; no reliable D call. The V gene lost 2 bases and the J gene lost 1 base, with 19 bases spanning the gap. CDR3 length: 18 amino acids. The germline gives CDR1 SGHDT, CDR2 YYEEEE.

This clone was seen many times. This rearrangement joins TRBV10-2 to TRBJ1-1; tentatively, D is TRBD1 (6 bases). V shed 5 bases and J shed 10 bases, with 20 bases lying between them. CDR1 and CDR2 (germline): WSHSY, SAAADI. The CDR3 sequence is 14 residues long. CDR3 sequence: CASSYQLGAGGAFF. The CDR3 coding sequence is TGCGCCAGCAGTTATCAGCTGGGGGCCGGAGGAGCTTTCTTT.

The CDR3 region is CATSDSITGLKQFF. The CDR3, as DNA: TGTGCCACCAGTGATTCGATAACAGGGTTAAAGCAGTTCTTC. The gene calls are TRBV24-1 and TRBJ2-1; D is perhaps TRBD1 (6 bases). Germline V gene sequence: CDR1 KGHDR, CDR2 SFDVKD. There are 14 residues in the CDR3. Trimming took 2 bases from V and 11 from J, leaving 15 bases between them.

This chain uses TRBV6-2 or TRBV6-3 with TRBJ1-1; D is possibly TRBD1 (5 bases). CDR3 length: 15 residues. Germline V CDR1 and CDR2: MNHEY, SVGEGT. The V end was cut by 6 bases, the J end by 2 bases, with 16 bases between. The chain's CDR3 is CASSWGGRGNTEAFF. In nucleotides, the CDR3 is TGTGCCAGCAGCTGGGGGGGACGGGGAAACACTGAAGCTTTCTTT.

This clone was counted at least ten times. The chain links TRBV19 to TRBJ2-2; the match to TRBD1 covers 9 bases. The CDR3 has 15 residues. Germline trimming cut 5 bases from V and 7 bases from J; bases unmatched to any gene: 8. In germline, CDR1 is LNHDA, CDR2 SQIVND (reference sequence). The CDR3 region has the DNA TGTGCCAGTAGTCAGACCGGGACAGGGAGCGGGGAGCTGTTTTTT. Translating it yields CASSQTGTGSGELFF.

This chain links TRBV5-1 with TRBJ1-6, with D perhaps matching TRBD1 (5 bases). CDR1 is SGHRS, CDR2 YFSETQ, per germline. V was trimmed by 6 bases and J by 9 bases, leaving 16 bases between them. This CDR3 region has 14 residues. The CDR3 loop is CASMLDGGGSPLHF. CDR3 DNA sequence: TGCGCCAGCATGCTAGATGGCGGGGGTTCACCCCTCCACTTT.

The chain recombines TRBV6-1 with TRBJ2-2, with 8 bases matching TRBD2. V lost 2 bases to trimming and J lost 2 bases; unmatched junction nucleotides: 4. Germline lookup yields CDR1 MNHNS and CDR2 SASEGT. The CDR3 is made up of 16 amino acids. CDR3 residues: CASSERGLVNTGELFF. In DNA form, the CDR3 reads TGTGCCAGCAGTGAAAGGGGACTAGTTAACACCGGGGAGCTGTTTTTT.

The V call is TRBV3-1 (or the pseudogene TRBV3-2), the J call TRBJ1-2; possible D gene TRBD1, 5 bases. CDR1 LGHDT and CDR2 YNNKEL come from the germline V gene (reference sequence). The V gene lost 1 base and the J gene lost 14 bases, with 11 bases spanning the gap. The CDR3 has 11 residues. CDR3 residues: CASSQGQGITF. CDR3 nucleotides: TGTGCCAGCAGCCAAGGGCAGGGTATTACCTTC.

The gene calls are TRBV27 and TRBJ2-1; 8 bases align to TRBD2. CDR3 length equals 16 residues. With 0 bases clipped from V and 4 bases from J, the junction kept 5 bases outside the gene matches. Germline lookup yields CDR1 MNHEY and CDR2 SMNVEV (reference sequence). The CDR3 is CASSLSQRGSYNEQFF. The CDR3, as DNA: TGTGCCAGCAGTTTATCCCAGCGGGGGTCATACAATGAGCAGTTCTTC.

V gene TRBV6-5 combines with J gene TRBJ1-1; no clear D gene. Germline loops: CDR1 MNHEY, CDR2 SVGAGI. The CDR3 totals 13 residues. Trimming took off 4 bases at V and 1 base at J, with 7 bases between the two ends. The CDR3 coding sequence is TGTGCCAGCAGTTTGGCATGGAACACTGAAGCTTTCTTT. This gives the protein CASSLAWNTEAFF.

This clone was found a few times. This chain uses TRBV5-6 with TRBJ1-1; D not resolved. V lost 2 bases to trimming and J lost 1 base, with 6 bases between them. In germline, CDR1 is SGHDT, CDR2 YYEEEE. The CDR3 contains 13 residues. In nucleotides, the CDR3 is TGTGCCAGCAGCTTCGGGAGGAACACTGAAGCTTTCTTT. Translation: CASSFGRNTEAFF.

The rearrangement uses TRBV11-2 and TRBJ1-2; D perhaps matches TRBD1 (5 bases). The CDR3 extends over 13 amino acids. The germline gives CDR1 SGHAT, CDR2 FQNNGV. Deletions cut 3 bases from V and 8 bases from J, with 13 bases between. CDR3 protein: CASSLSGIGGYTF. In DNA form, the CDR3 reads TGTGCCAGCAGCTTGTCAGGGATCGGGGGCTACACCTTC.

In its sample, this clone was seen a few times. V and J are TRBV4-2 and TRBJ1-6, with D possibly being TRBD1 (6 bases). The CDR3 length is 16 residues. Germline-derived CDR1 and CDR2 are LGHNA and YNFKEQ. V gave up 0 bases and J gave up 6 bases, with 12 bases separating them. The CDR3 nucleotides are TGTGCCAGCAGCCAAGAATCCGGGACATCTAATTCACCCCTCCACTTT. Protein: CASSQESGTSNSPLHF.

CDR3 sequence: CASSSGQEEAYGYTF. The CDR3 DNA is TGCGCCAGCAGCTCCGGACAGGAAGAGGCCTATGGCTACACCTTC. The chain is built from TRBV5-1 and TRBJ1-2, with TRBD1 matching 7 bases. This CDR3 region has 15 residues. J lost 4 bases, V lost 3 bases, and 9 bases had no gene match. Germline V gene data show CDR1 as SGHRS and CDR2 as YFSETQ.

This clone was seen a handful of times. The chain carries TRBV5-4 and TRBJ2-3, with TRBD1 matching 8 bases. This CDR3 comprises 15 residues. Germline CDR1 SGHNT, CDR2 YYREEE (reference sequence). Trimming removed 2 bases from V and 3 bases from J; junction bases left unmatched: 5. This CDR3 is CASSFGQGLTDTQYF. The CDR3 DNA sequence: TGTGCCAGCAGCTTCGGACAGGGATTGACAGATACGCAGTATTTT.

This chain connects TRBV28 to TRBJ1-1; D not certain. Deletions cut 11 bases from V and 5 bases from J, with 18 bases between. This CDR3 is built from 13 residues. Per the germline V gene, CDR1 is MDHEN and CDR2 is SYDVKM. This chain's CDR3 is CACSEGSGTEAFF. The CDR3 bases are TGTGCCTGTTCCGAGGGAAGCGGGACTGAAGCTTTCTTT.

This chain connects TRBV7-3 to TRBJ1-1, with D uncertain. Germline V gene data show CDR1 as SGHTA and CDR2 as FQGTGA. Trimming pared 5 bases from V and 3 bases from J, leaving 10 bases between. This CDR3 spans 13 amino acids. The CDR3 is CASSPERDTEAFF. The CDR3 region has the DNA TGTGCCAGCAGCCCGGAGAGAGACACTGAAGCTTTCTTT.

This chain joins TRBV10-2 and TRBJ2-1; tentative D call: TRBD1 (5 bases). There are 16 residues in the CDR3. The germline V and J ends were trimmed by 7 bases and 6 bases, with 22 bases remaining between them. In germline, CDR1 is WSHSY, CDR2 SAAADI. Here the CDR3 reads CASNSFPDTEVNEQFF. The CDR3 region has the DNA TGCGCCAGCAATTCCTTTCCGGACACAGAGGTCAATGAGCAGTTCTTC.

The chain recombines TRBV2 with TRBJ2-2; tentatively, D is TRBD1 (6 bases). CDR1 and CDR2 from the germline V gene are SNHLY and FYNNEI. The CDR3 is 12 amino acids. The chain's CDR3 is CASGQNTGELFF. CDR3 coding DNA: TGTGCGTCGGGACAGAACACCGGGGAGCTGTTTTTT.

This chain uses TRBV15 with TRBJ1-1; 7 bases match TRBD1. CDR1 LNHNV and CDR2 YYDKDF come from the germline V gene (reference sequence). The CDR3 runs 14 residues. After removal of 1 base from V and 1 base from J, the junction contained 0 bases not matched to a gene. The CDR3, as DNA: TGTGCCACCAGCAGAGGGACAGGGAACACTGAAGCTTTCTTT. This gives the protein CATSRGTGNTEAFF.

The chain recombines TRBV25-1 with TRBJ2-1; D call uncertain. Germline V CDR1 and CDR2: MGHDK, SYGVNS. The CDR3 has 12 residues. V gave up 8 bases and J gave up 6 bases, with 11 bases separating them. The CDR3 DNA follows: TGTGCCAGCCTTGACTGGAGCAATGAGCAGTTCTTC. This sequence encodes CASLDWSNEQFF.

This chain links TRBV30 with TRBJ1-1, with 7 bases aligning to TRBD1. This CDR3 is 13 amino acids long. Germline-derived CDR1 and CDR2 are GTSNPN and SVGIG (reference sequence). Germline trimming cut 6 bases from V and 1 base from J; bases unmatched to any gene: 5. The CDR3 region is CACSRTGNTEAFF. CDR3 nucleotide sequence: TGTGCCTGTTCCCGGACAGGGAACACTGAAGCTTTCTTT.

This chain uses TRBV5-1 with TRBJ2-7, with a weak D call TRBD1 (5 bases). Germline values: CDR1 SGHRS, CDR2 YFSETQ. The length of the CDR3 is 15 residues. Trimming removed 2 bases from V and 3 bases from J, with 15 bases in between. The CDR3 nucleotides are TGCGCCAGCAGCTTCGAATCAGGGATCCACTACGAGCAGTACTTC. As protein: CASSFESGIHYEQYF. Looking up the rest from reference TRBV5-1 and TRBJ2-7 gives the full variable domain: KAGVTQTPRYLIKTRGQQVTLSCSPISGHRSVSWYQQTPGQGLQFLFEYFSETQRNKGNFPGRFSGRQFSNSRSEMNVSTLELGDSALYLCASSFESGIHYEQYFGPGTRLTVT.

In nucleotides, the CDR3 is TGTGCCAGCAGTGCCCTCGGGGCGGGGGGGCCCTACAATGAGCAGTTCTTC. Translated: CASSALGAGGPYNEQFF. The chain has TRBV28 and TRBJ2-1, with 9 bases lining up with TRBD2. After removal of 5 bases from V and 2 bases from J, the junction contained 10 bases not matched to a gene. The CDR3 is made up of 17 amino acids. From germline, CDR1 is MDHEN and CDR2 SYDVKM.

The chain employs TRBV27 and TRBJ2-2; TRBD1 matches at 9 bases. V lost 2 bases, J lost 0 bases, and 1 base stayed unmatched. The CDR3 has 16 amino acids. Germline V gene sequence: CDR1 MNHEY, CDR2 SMNVEV (reference sequence). This chain's CDR3 is CASSLRDRANTGELFF. CDR3 DNA: TGTGCCAGCAGTTTAAGGGACAGGGCGAACACCGGGGAGCTGTTTTTT.

The chain joins TRBV11-3 to TRBJ2-2; D not resolved. Germline loops: CDR1 SGHNT, CDR2 YENEEA. The CDR3 consists of 16 residues. The ends were cut back, 1 base at V and 1 base at J, with 10 bases in the middle. The CDR3: CASSLGVQVNTGELFF. The CDR3 DNA reads TGTGCCAGCAGCTTAGGAGTCCAGGTGAACACCGGGGAGCTGTTTTTT.